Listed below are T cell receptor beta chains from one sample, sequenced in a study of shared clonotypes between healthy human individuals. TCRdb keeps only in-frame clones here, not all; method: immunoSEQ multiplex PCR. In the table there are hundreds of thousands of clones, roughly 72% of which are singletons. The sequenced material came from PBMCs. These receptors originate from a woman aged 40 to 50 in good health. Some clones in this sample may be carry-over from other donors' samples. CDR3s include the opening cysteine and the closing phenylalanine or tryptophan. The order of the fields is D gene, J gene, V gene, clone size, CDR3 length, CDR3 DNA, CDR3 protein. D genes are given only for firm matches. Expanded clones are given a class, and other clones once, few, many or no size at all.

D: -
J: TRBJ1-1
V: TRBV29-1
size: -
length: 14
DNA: TGCAGCGTTGCGGGTCAGGTAGGGAACACTGAAGCTTTCTTT
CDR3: CSVAGQVGNTEAFF

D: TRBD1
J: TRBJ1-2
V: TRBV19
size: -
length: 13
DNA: TGTGCCAGTAATCTACAGGGGAACTATGGCTACACCTTC
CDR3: CASNLQGNYGYTF

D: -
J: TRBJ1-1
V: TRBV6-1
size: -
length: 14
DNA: TGTGCCAGCAGTGAGACAACAGGGATCACTGAAGCTTTCTTT
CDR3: CASSETTGITEAFF

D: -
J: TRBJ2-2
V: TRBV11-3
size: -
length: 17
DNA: TGTGCCAGCAGCTTAATGGTAAGGGGGAGCGGAACCGGGGAGCTGTTTTTT
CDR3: CASSLMVRGSGTGELFF

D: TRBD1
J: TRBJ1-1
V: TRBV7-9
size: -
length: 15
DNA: TGTGCCAGCAGCGCACCGGGACAGAGGAACACTGAAGCTTTCTTT
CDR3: CASSAPGQRNTEAFF

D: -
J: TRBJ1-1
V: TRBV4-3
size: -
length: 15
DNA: TGCGCCAGCAGCCAAGATTTGATCGCGAACACTGAAGCTTTCTTT
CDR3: CASSQDLIANTEAFF

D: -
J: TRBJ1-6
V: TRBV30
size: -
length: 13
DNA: TGTGCCTGGAGCGGGAGGGTCGATTCACCCCTCCACTTT
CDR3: CAWSGRVDSPLHF

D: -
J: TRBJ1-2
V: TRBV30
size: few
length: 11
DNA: TGTGCCTGGTCTCGGGACTATGGCTACACCTTC
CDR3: CAWSRDYGYTF

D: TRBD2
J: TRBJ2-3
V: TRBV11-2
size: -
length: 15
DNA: TGTGCCAGCACCCCCGGGACTAGCGGCACAGATACGCAGTATTTT
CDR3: CASTPGTSGTDTQYF

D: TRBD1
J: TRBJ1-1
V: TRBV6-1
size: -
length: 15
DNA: TGTGCCAGCAGTGTGGGACAGGGGAGGTACACTGAAGCTTTCTTT
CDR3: CASSVGQGRYTEAFF

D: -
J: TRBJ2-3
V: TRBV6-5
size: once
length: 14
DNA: TGTGCCAGCAGTTACTCGCGGGACACAGATACGCAGTATTTT
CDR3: CASSYSRDTDTQYF

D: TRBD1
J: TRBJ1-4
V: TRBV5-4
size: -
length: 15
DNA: TGTGCCAGCAGCTCCGACAGGGAGGGGAATGAAAAACTGTTTTTT
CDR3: CASSSDREGNEKLFF

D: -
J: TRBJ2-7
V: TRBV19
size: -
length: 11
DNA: TGTGCCAGTAGTATGGGAGCGGGGCAGTACTTC
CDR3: CASSMGAGQYF

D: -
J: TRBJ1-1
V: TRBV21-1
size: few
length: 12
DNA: TGTGCCAGCAGGGGGCGGGACACTGAAGCTTTCTTT
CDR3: CASRGRDTEAFF

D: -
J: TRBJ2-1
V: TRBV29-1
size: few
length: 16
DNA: TGCAGCGTTGAATCGAGTGGGCATATATCCTACAATGAGCAGTTCTTC
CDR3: CSVESSGHISYNEQFF

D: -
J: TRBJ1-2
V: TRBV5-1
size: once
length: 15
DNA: TGCGCCAGCAGCTTGGGTTGGGGGACCCAATATGGCTACACCTTC
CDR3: CASSLGWGTQYGYTF

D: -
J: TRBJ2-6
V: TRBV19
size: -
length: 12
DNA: TGTGCCAGTAATCGTGGGGCCAACGTCCTGACTTTC
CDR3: CASNRGANVLTF

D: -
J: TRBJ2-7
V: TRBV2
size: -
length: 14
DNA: TGTGCCAGCAGTGAGGGTATTATACCCTACGAGCAGTACTTC
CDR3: CASSEGIIPYEQYF

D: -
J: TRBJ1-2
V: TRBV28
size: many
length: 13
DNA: TGTGCCAGCCGAGACAGAAGTAGGGAGGGCTACACCTTC
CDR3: CASRDRSREGYTF

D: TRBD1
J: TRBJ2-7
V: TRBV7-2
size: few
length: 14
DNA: TGTGCCAGCAGCCCAATAAGGGGACAGTACGAGCAGTACTTC
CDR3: CASSPIRGQYEQYF

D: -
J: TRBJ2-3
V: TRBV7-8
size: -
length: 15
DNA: TGTGCCAGCAGCTTAGCCGGGCCCTACACAGATACGCAGTATTTT
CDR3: CASSLAGPYTDTQYF

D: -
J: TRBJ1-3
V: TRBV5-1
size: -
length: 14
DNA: TGCGCCAGCAGTTTACCAGGGGTAGGAGACACCATATATTTT
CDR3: CASSLPGVGDTIYF

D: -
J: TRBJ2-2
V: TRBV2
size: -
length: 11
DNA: TGTGCCACCGCGAACACCGGGGAGCTGTTTTTT
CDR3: CATANTGELFF

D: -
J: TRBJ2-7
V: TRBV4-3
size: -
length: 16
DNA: TGCGCCAGCAGCCACGGCCCACTCAGAACCTCCTACGAGCAGTACTTC
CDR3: CASSHGPLRTSYEQYF

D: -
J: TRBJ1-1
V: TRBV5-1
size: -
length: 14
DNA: TGCGCCAGCAGCCCAAGTGGCATGAACACTGAAGCTTTCTTT
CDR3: CASSPSGMNTEAFF

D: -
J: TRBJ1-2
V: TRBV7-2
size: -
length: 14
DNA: TGTGCCAGCAGCTCGATCGGGGCTAACTATGGCTACACCTTC
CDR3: CASSSIGANYGYTF

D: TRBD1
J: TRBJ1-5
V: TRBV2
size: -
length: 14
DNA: TGTGCCAGCACTTTGGACAGGGGCAATCAGCCCCAGCATTTT
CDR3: CASTLDRGNQPQHF

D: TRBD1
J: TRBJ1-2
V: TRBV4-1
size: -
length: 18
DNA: TGCGCCAGCAGCCAACTTCCCGGGACAGGAGTTTACACGGATGGCTACACCTTC
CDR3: CASSQLPGTGVYTDGYTF

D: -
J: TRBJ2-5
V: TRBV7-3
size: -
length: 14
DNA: TGTGCCAGCAGCTTAACCGGGGGCCAAGAGACCCAGTACTTC
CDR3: CASSLTGGQETQYF

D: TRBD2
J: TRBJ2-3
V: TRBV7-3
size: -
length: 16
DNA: TGTGCCAGCAGCCGGACGGGACTAGCGGGAGCGGATACGCAGTATTTT
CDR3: CASSRTGLAGADTQYF

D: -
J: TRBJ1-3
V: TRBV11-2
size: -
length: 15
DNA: TGTGCCAGCAGCGAATGGGCAGGTTCCGGGAACACCATATATTTT
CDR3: CASSEWAGSGNTIYF

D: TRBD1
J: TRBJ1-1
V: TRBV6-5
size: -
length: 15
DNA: TGTGCCAGCAGTCCAAGGACAGGGGGAAACACTGAAGCTTTCTTT
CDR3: CASSPRTGGNTEAFF

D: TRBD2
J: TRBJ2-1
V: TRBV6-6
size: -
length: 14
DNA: TGTGCCAGCATCCCGTTGCGGGAGAATTCTGAGCAGTTCTTC
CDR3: CASIPLRENSEQFF

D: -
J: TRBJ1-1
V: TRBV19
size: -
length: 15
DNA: TGTGCCAGTAGCGAGAGGGGCCTAAAGAACACTGAAGCTTTCTTT
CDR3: CASSERGLKNTEAFF

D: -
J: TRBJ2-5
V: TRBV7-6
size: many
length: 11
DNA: TGTGCCAGCAGCTCACAAGAGACCCAGTACTTC
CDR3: CASSSQETQYF

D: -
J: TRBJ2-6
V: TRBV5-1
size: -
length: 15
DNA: TGCGCCAGCCGCCCCCGAGGCTCTGGGGCCAACGTCCTGACTTTC
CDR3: CASRPRGSGANVLTF

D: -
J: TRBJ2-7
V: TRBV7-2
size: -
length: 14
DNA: TGTGCCAGCAGCCTAACTGGGTGGAACTACGAGCAGTACTTC
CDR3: CASSLTGWNYEQYF

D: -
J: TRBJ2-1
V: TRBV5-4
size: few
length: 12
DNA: TGTGCCAGCAGCTTAGATAGGAATGAGCAGTTCTTC
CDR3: CASSLDRNEQFF

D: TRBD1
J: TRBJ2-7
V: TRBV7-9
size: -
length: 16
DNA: TGTGCCAGCAGCTTAGAAACAGGGGCCTACCGATACGAGCAGTACTTC
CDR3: CASSLETGAYRYEQYF

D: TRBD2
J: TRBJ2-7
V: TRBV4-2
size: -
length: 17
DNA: TGTGCCAGCAGCCCAACCTGGACTAGCGGGAGGGCGAACGAGCAGTACTTC
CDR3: CASSPTWTSGRANEQYF

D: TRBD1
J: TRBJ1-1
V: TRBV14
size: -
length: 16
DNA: TGTGCCAGCAGCCTCGGGACAGGGAAGATGAACACTGAAGCTTTCTTT
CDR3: CASSLGTGKMNTEAFF

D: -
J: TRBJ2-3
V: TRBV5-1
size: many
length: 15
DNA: TGCGCCAGCAGGGGAGGTAGCAGTCACACAGATACGCAGTATTTT
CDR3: CASRGGSSHTDTQYF

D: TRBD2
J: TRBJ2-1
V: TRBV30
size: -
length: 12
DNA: TGTGCCTGGAGCCCGGGGACTATTGAGCAGTTCTTC
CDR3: CAWSPGTIEQFF

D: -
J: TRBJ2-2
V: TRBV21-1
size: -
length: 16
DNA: TGTGCCAGCCCGCTCAATGGGACTTCGAACACCGGGGAGCTGTTTTTT
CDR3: CASPLNGTSNTGELFF

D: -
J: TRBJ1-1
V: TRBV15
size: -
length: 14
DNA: TGTGCCACCAGCGGAACAGGGCCGAACACTGAAGCTTTCTTT
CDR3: CATSGTGPNTEAFF

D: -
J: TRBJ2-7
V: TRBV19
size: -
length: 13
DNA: TGTGCCAGTAGTACCGTTACCGGAACCGAGCAGTACTTC
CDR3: CASSTVTGTEQYF

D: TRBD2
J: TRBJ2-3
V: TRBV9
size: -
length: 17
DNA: TGTGCCAGCAGCGTAGCTCTTACTAGCGGGAGCACAGATACGCAGTATTTT
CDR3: CASSVALTSGSTDTQYF

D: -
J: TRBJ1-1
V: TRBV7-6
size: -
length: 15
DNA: TGTGCCAGCAGCAATCCCGGGAGAAGGGCTTCTGAAGCTTTCTTT
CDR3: CASSNPGRRASEAFF

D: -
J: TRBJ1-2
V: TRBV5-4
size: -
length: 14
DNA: TGTGCCAGCAGCTTGGCGGGAAGAACGGACGGCTACACCTTC
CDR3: CASSLAGRTDGYTF

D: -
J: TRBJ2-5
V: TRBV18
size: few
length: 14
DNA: TGTGCCAGCTCACCTGAGCCACCGGGAGAGACCCAGTACTTC
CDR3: CASSPEPPGETQYF

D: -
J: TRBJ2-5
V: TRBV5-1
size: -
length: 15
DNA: TGCGCCAGCAGTCAGGGCCCATCCCTACAAGAGACCCAGTACTTC
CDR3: CASSQGPSLQETQYF